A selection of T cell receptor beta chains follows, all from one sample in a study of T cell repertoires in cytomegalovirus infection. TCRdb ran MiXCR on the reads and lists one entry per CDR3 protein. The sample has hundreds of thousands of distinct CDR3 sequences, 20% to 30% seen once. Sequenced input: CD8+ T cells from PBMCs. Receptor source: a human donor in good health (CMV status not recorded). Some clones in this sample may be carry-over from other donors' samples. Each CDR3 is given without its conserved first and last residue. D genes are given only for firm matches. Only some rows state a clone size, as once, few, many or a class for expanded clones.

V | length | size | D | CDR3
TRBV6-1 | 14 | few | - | ASSPSRTGIRQPQH
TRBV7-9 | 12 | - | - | ASSQSDRQETQY
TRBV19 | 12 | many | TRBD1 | ASSPGQGRKELF
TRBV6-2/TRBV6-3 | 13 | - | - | ASGRGSIFPETQY
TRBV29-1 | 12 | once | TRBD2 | SATSGGSQGTQY
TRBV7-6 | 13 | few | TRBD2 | ASSSTPGGSYEQY
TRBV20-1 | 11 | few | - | SAPGVMNTEAF
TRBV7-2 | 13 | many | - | ASSLVAAFNQPQH
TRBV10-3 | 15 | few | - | AISEFRGYTSTDTQY
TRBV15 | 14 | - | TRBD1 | ATSTTGTGITGELF
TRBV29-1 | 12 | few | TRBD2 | SVVPGLEYNEQF